This T cell receptor (beta chain) was profiled in a study of shared clonotypes between healthy human individuals. At the level of the study: Donor ages ranged 18 to 49 years: a couple of women, a few men.

Naive CD4+ cells were CD45RA-selected; the remaining cells were memory. The run depth of the assay was deep. The assay was immunoSEQ multiplex PCR, and TCRdb's table has in-frame clones only and misses some. The table has 2.5 million or so clones, approximately 90% seen once. Sequences were obtained from naive CD4+ T cells sorted from blood. The subset is: CD45RA+ positively selected. This sequence was found in a man aged 18 to 29 in good health.

CDR3 sequence: CASGLVPPYEQYF. For the CDR3, the DNA is TGTGCTAGTGGTTTGGTACCCCCATACGAGCAGTACTTC. V gene TRBV12-5 combines with J gene TRBJ2-7; unclear D gene. Germline CDR1 and CDR2: LGHNT and FRNRAP. The CDR3 runs 13 residues. V lost 0 bases and J 4 bases, leaving 7 bases between the germline ends.